This T cell receptor beta chain was documented in a study of T cell changes during pregnancy in multiple sclerosis. Repertoires were generated with immunoSEQ multiplex PCR, while TCRdb's copy carries only in-frame clones and drops some. The table lists some 60,000 clones, around nine tenths of them singletons. Germline CDR1 reads LNHDA; CDR2 reads SQIVND (reference sequence). V was pared by 2 bases and J by 6 bases, with 22 bases of the junction left unmatched. This CDR3 contains 20 residues. This sample comprised peripheral blood, obtained in the first trimester of pregnancy. V and J are TRBV19 and TRBJ1-5; TRBD1 aligns across 7 bases. The TCR sequence derives from a female donor in good health, enrolled as a control in a pregnancy study. The CDR3 loop is CASSISLLGQSNKQGQPQHF. The DNA for the CDR3 is TGTGCCAGTAGTATAAGCTTGCTGGGACAGTCGAACAAGCAGGGTCAGCCCCAGCATTTT.